This T cell receptor (beta chain) was found in a study of T-cell reconstitution after alpha-beta-depleted transplantation in children. With regard to this clonotype: Its antigen is not identified.

The germline V gene has CDR1 ENHRY and CDR2 SYGVKD. This CDR3 has 12 amino acids. V gave up 9 bases and J gave up 2 bases, with 8 bases separating them. Whole-study findings and limits: High day-60 TCRbeta diversity in some patients came from surviving recipient T cells and thymic progenitors. T-cell counts and diversity at one year post-transplant came mainly from newly produced T cells.

Unique molecular identifiers were used to barcode this TCRbeta library. TCRdb re-derived calls from the PCR reads in MiXCR, one entry per CDR3 protein. The table has some 110,000 distinct CDR3 sequences, around 10% seen once. This sequence was found in a boy younger than 10 with acute lymphoblastic leukemia, due to receive a stem cell transplant. The starting material was PBMCs, obtained before TCRalphabeta/CD19-depleted stem cell transplant. The chain joins TRBV10-3 to TRBJ2-1, with D possibly being TRBD2 (5 bases). The CDR3, as DNA: TGTGCCATTGGAGGAACCTACAATGAGCAGTTCTTC. Encoded protein: CAIGGTYNEQFF.